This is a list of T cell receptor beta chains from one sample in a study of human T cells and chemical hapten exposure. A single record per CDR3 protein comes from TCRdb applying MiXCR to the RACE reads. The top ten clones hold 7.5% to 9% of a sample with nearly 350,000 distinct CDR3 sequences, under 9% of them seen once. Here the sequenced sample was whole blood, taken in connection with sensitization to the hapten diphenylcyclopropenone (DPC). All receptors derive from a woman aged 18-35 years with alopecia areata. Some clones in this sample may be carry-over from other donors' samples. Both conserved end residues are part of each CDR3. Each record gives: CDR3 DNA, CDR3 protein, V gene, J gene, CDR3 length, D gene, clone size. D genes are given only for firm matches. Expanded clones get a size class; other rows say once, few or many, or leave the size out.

CDR3nt: TGTGCCACTCAGGAGGGAGGACAGCATCAAGAGACCCAGTACTTC
CDR3aa: CATQEGGQHQETQYF
v_gene: TRBV28
j_gene: TRBJ2-5
len: 15
d_gene: NA
abundance: NA

CDR3nt: TGTGCCAGCAGCCATCAGGCTGAAGCTTTCTTT
CDR3aa: CASSHQAEAFF
v_gene: TRBV3-1
j_gene: TRBJ1-1
len: 11
d_gene: NA
abundance: few

CDR3nt: TGTGCCAGCAGCGTAGCCCAGGGGAACACTGAAGCTTTCTTT
CDR3aa: CASSVAQGNTEAFF
v_gene: TRBV9
j_gene: TRBJ1-1
len: 14
d_gene: NA
abundance: few

CDR3nt: TGCAGCGTTGTACAACAGGGGAACTATGGCTACACCTTC
CDR3aa: CSVVQQGNYGYTF
v_gene: TRBV29-1
j_gene: TRBJ1-2
len: 13
d_gene: TRBD1
abundance: NA

CDR3nt: TGTGCCAGCAGCTCTACTAGCGGGGGTGCAGATACGCAGTATTTT
CDR3aa: CASSSTSGGADTQYF
v_gene: TRBV6-5
j_gene: TRBJ2-3
len: 15
d_gene: TRBD2
abundance: many

CDR3nt: TGTGCCAGCAGCTTAGTCAGGGGGCGAGGCTACACCTTC
CDR3aa: CASSLVRGRGYTF
v_gene: TRBV7-2
j_gene: TRBJ1-2
len: 13
d_gene: TRBD1
abundance: NA

CDR3nt: TGTGCCAGCAGTTCCCGGACAGGTTACAATGAGCAGTTCTTC
CDR3aa: CASSSRTGYNEQFF
v_gene: TRBV6-5
j_gene: TRBJ2-1
len: 14
d_gene: TRBD1
abundance: many

CDR3nt: TGCAGCGTGGGACAGGGAGACACCAATCAGCCCCAGCATTTT
CDR3aa: CSVGQGDTNQPQHF
v_gene: TRBV29-1
j_gene: TRBJ1-5
len: 14
d_gene: TRBD1
abundance: NA

CDR3nt: TGTGCCAGCAGTGCCGGGACAGGACACAATCAGCCCCAGCATTTT
CDR3aa: CASSAGTGHNQPQHF
v_gene: TRBV6-5
j_gene: TRBJ1-5
len: 15
d_gene: TRBD1
abundance: NA

CDR3nt: TGTGCCAGCAGCTTAAAAGGAGGGCCCAAAAACATTCAGTACTTC
CDR3aa: CASSLKGGPKNIQYF
v_gene: TRBV7-3
j_gene: TRBJ2-4
len: 15
d_gene: NA
abundance: few

CDR3nt: TGTGCCAGCAGCCCAAACGCCGGCGGGGGCCAATACGAGCAGTACTTC
CDR3aa: CASSPNAGGGQYEQYF
v_gene: TRBV27
j_gene: TRBJ2-7
len: 16
d_gene: NA
abundance: few

CDR3nt: TGTGCCAGCAGTTTGGGAGGGGGCGTTCCTCCAGCTTGGAATCAGCCCCAGCATTTT
CDR3aa: CASSLGGGVPPAWNQPQHF
v_gene: TRBV5-6
j_gene: TRBJ1-5
len: 19
d_gene: TRBD1
abundance: many

CDR3nt: TGTGCCAGCAGTTTGGGTTCTCGCACAGATACGCAGTATTTT
CDR3aa: CASSLGSRTDTQYF
v_gene: TRBV6-5
j_gene: TRBJ2-3
len: 14
d_gene: NA
abundance: many

CDR3nt: TGTGCCAGCAGCTTAGGAAAGGGGATGAACACTGAAGCTTTCTTT
CDR3aa: CASSLGKGMNTEAFF
v_gene: TRBV11-2
j_gene: TRBJ1-1
len: 15
d_gene: NA
abundance: NA

CDR3nt: TGCGCCAGCAGCCAAGATCTCCGGAACACTGAAGCTTTCTTT
CDR3aa: CASSQDLRNTEAFF
v_gene: TRBV4-3
j_gene: TRBJ1-1
len: 14
d_gene: NA
abundance: medium-sized

CDR3nt: TGTGCCAGCAGCACTTTAGACAGGGAAGATTCACCCCTCCACTTT
CDR3aa: CASSTLDREDSPLHF
v_gene: TRBV7-9
j_gene: TRBJ1-6
len: 15
d_gene: TRBD1
abundance: few

CDR3nt: TGTGCCAGCAGCCCGACAGTAAACACCATATATTTT
CDR3aa: CASSPTVNTIYF
v_gene: TRBV7-2
j_gene: TRBJ1-3
len: 12
d_gene: NA
abundance: few

CDR3nt: TGTGCCAGCAACCTGGGGACAGGGGACTACGAGCAGTACTTC
CDR3aa: CASNLGTGDYEQYF
v_gene: TRBV28
j_gene: TRBJ2-7
len: 14
d_gene: TRBD1
abundance: NA

CDR3nt: TGTGCCAGCAGCCCTCGGACAGGAATGGACACTGAAGCTTTCTTT
CDR3aa: CASSPRTGMDTEAFF
v_gene: TRBV9
j_gene: TRBJ1-1
len: 15
d_gene: TRBD1
abundance: NA

CDR3nt: TGCGCCAGCAGCCAGGGTAGCGGGCGTCACACAGATACGCAGTATTTT
CDR3aa: CASSQGSGRHTDTQYF
v_gene: TRBV4-3
j_gene: TRBJ2-3
len: 16
d_gene: TRBD2
abundance: many

CDR3nt: TGTGCCAGCAGCAACCCTGGGACAGGGATTGACTACGAGCAGTACTTC
CDR3aa: CASSNPGTGIDYEQYF
v_gene: TRBV21-1
j_gene: TRBJ2-7
len: 16
d_gene: NA
abundance: NA

CDR3nt: TGTGCCAGCAGGAGTGGGGATACGCAGTATTTT
CDR3aa: CASRSGDTQYF
v_gene: TRBV12-3/TRBV12-4
j_gene: TRBJ2-3
len: 11
d_gene: NA
abundance: many

CDR3nt: TGTGCCAGCTCACGACAGGGGGAGAACACTGAAGCTTTCTTT
CDR3aa: CASSRQGENTEAFF
v_gene: TRBV18
j_gene: TRBJ1-1
len: 14
d_gene: TRBD1
abundance: NA

CDR3nt: TGTGCCAGCTCACGATCCCAAAATGAAAAACTGTTTTTT
CDR3aa: CASSRSQNEKLFF
v_gene: TRBV18
j_gene: TRBJ1-4
len: 13
d_gene: NA
abundance: few

CDR3nt: TGTGCCAGCAGCCCTGCGACATATGGCTACACCTTC
CDR3aa: CASSPATYGYTF
v_gene: TRBV12-3/TRBV12-4
j_gene: TRBJ1-2
len: 12
d_gene: NA
abundance: few

CDR3nt: TGTGCCAGCAGTTTCAGAGACGTTAACTCCTTC
CDR3aa: CASSFRDVNSF
v_gene: TRBV28
j_gene: TRBJ2-7
len: 11
d_gene: NA
abundance: NA

CDR3nt: TGTGCCACCAGCAGATTTGAGGCTAACTATGGCTACACCTTC
CDR3aa: CATSRFEANYGYTF
v_gene: TRBV15
j_gene: TRBJ1-2
len: 14
d_gene: NA
abundance: many

CDR3nt: TGTGCCAGCAGCCGTCATTGGGACAGGGGGAGCTCCTACGAGCAGTACTTC
CDR3aa: CASSRHWDRGSSYEQYF
v_gene: TRBV6-1
j_gene: TRBJ2-7
len: 17
d_gene: TRBD1
abundance: few

CDR3nt: TGTGCCAGCAGTCGAAGGGGACAGGGTTCCGAAGCTTTCTTT
CDR3aa: CASSRRGQGSEAFF
v_gene: TRBV6-5
j_gene: TRBJ1-1
len: 14
d_gene: TRBD1
abundance: NA

CDR3nt: TGTGCCAGCAGCTTAGCCGGACCGAACACTGAAGCTTTCTTT
CDR3aa: CASSLAGPNTEAFF
v_gene: TRBV11-3
j_gene: TRBJ1-1
len: 14
d_gene: NA
abundance: many

CDR3nt: TGTGCCAGCAGCTGGGGTAGCGGGGCGACGGAGCAGTTCTTC
CDR3aa: CASSWGSGATEQFF
v_gene: TRBV7-3
j_gene: TRBJ2-1
len: 14
d_gene: TRBD2
abundance: few

CDR3nt: TGTGCCACCAAGGGACTAGCGGGGGCCTACGAGCAGTACTTC
CDR3aa: CATKGLAGAYEQYF
v_gene: TRBV2
j_gene: TRBJ2-7
len: 14
d_gene: TRBD2
abundance: NA

CDR3nt: TGTGCCAGCAGTTCGGCCTACCGGGACAGTCGCCTCCGCTTC
CDR3aa: CASSSAYRDSRLRF
v_gene: TRBV6-5
j_gene: TRBJ2-7
len: 14
d_gene: TRBD1
abundance: many

CDR3nt: TGTGCCAGCAGCGACGGTCAGCCCCAGCATTTT
CDR3aa: CASSDGQPQHF
v_gene: TRBV6-2/TRBV6-3
j_gene: TRBJ1-5
len: 11
d_gene: NA
abundance: many

CDR3nt: TGTGCCAGCCTTAACTCGGGCGGATCCGATACGCAGTATTTT
CDR3aa: CASLNSGGSDTQYF
v_gene: TRBV6-2/TRBV6-3
j_gene: TRBJ2-3
len: 14
d_gene: NA
abundance: NA

CDR3nt: TGTGCCAGCAAGGCCGACACAGATACGCAGTATTTT
CDR3aa: CASKADTDTQYF
v_gene: TRBV5-4
j_gene: TRBJ2-3
len: 12
d_gene: NA
abundance: many

CDR3nt: TGTGCCAGCAGCTTAATCGGCAGGACTGAAGCTTTCTTT
CDR3aa: CASSLIGRTEAFF
v_gene: TRBV7-2
j_gene: TRBJ1-1
len: 13
d_gene: NA
abundance: few

CDR3nt: TGTGCCAGCACCTTTCCCCATCTTCACCGGATAGAGGAAAAACTGTTTTTT
CDR3aa: CASTFPHLHRIEEKLFF
v_gene: TRBV21-1
j_gene: TRBJ1-4
len: 17
d_gene: NA
abundance: NA

CDR3nt: TGTGCCACCAGTCCGGGGAACACAGATACGCAGTATTTT
CDR3aa: CATSPGNTDTQYF
v_gene: TRBV24-1
j_gene: TRBJ2-3
len: 13
d_gene: NA
abundance: few

CDR3nt: TGTGCCAGCAGTCCGACAGGGGGTGACGAGACCCAGTACTTC
CDR3aa: CASSPTGGDETQYF
v_gene: TRBV28
j_gene: TRBJ2-5
len: 14
d_gene: TRBD1
abundance: NA

CDR3nt: TGTGCCAGCAGCAACCCCCCCCGTCGAGTGGCCAAAAACATTCAGTACTTC
CDR3aa: CASSNPPRRVAKNIQYF
v_gene: TRBV21-1
j_gene: TRBJ2-4
len: 17
d_gene: NA
abundance: few

CDR3nt: TGCGCCAGCAGCTTTAGGTCGGATACAGATACGCAGTATTTT
CDR3aa: CASSFRSDTDTQYF
v_gene: TRBV5-1
j_gene: TRBJ2-3
len: 14
d_gene: NA
abundance: few